A selection of T cell receptor beta chains follows, all from one sample in a study of blood T cells in healthy people across ages. TCRdb itself ran the 5' RACE reads through MiXCR, one entry per CDR3 protein. The table has about 620,000 distinct CDR3 sequences, over 40% seen once. The sequenced sample was blood. The receptors come from a woman aged 80 or over in good health. Each CDR3 is given with its conserved first and last residue. The D gene is left open where the match is weak. Clone size is stated in some rows and not others, as once, few, many or a class when expanded.

NA,NA,TRBV20-1,TRBJ2-7,TGCAGTGCCAGAAAACCTAGTGTTGGCGAGCAGTACTTC,CSARKPSVGEQYF
NA,TRBD1,TRBV10-1,TRBJ2-3,TGCGCCAGCAGTGACAGGGGGCAAGATACGCAGTATTTT,CASSDRGQDTQYF
NA,NA,TRBV15,TRBJ1-2,TGTGCCACCAGCAGAGATCAGGGAAACTATGGCTACACCTTC,CATSRDQGNYGYTF
NA,NA,TRBV20-1,TRBJ1-1,TGCAGTGCTAGAGAAATACCGGACACTGAAGCTTTCTTT,CSAREIPDTEAFF
once,TRBD1,TRBV12-3/TRBV12-4,TRBJ2-4,TGTGCCAGCAGTTCAGGGACAGGGTTTACCAAAAACATTCAGTACTTC,CASSSGTGFTKNIQYF
NA,TRBD2,TRBV6-2/TRBV6-3,TRBJ2-5,TGTGCCAGCAGCCCCGGGACTAGCGGGAGAATCCCCCAAGAGACCCAGTACTTC,CASSPGTSGRIPQETQYF
NA,TRBD2,TRBV12-3/TRBV12-4,TRBJ2-3,TGTGCCAGCAGTCTAGGGCGCGGGAGTGGTTATACGCAGTATTTT,CASSLGRGSGYTQYF
NA,TRBD1,TRBV20-1,TRBJ2-4,TGCAGTGCTAGACCCAGGACAGGGGAAGCCAAAAACATTCAGTACTTC,CSARPRTGEAKNIQYF
many,NA,TRBV5-1,TRBJ2-5,TGCGCCAGCAGCTTGGCTCAGGCAGGGAGCGAGACCCAGTACTTC,CASSLAQAGSETQYF
NA,TRBD2,TRBV2,TRBJ2-2,TGTGCCAGCAGTGTCACTAGCGGGGGGGCCGCCGGGGAGCTGTTTTTT,CASSVTSGGAAGELFF
many,TRBD2,TRBV30,TRBJ2-5,TGTGCCTGGGGGGGACTAGCGGGCTCTCTCCAAGAGACCCAGTACTTC,CAWGGLAGSLQETQYF
many,NA,TRBV10-3,TRBJ1-1,TGTGCCACCGGGACGGTGAACACTGAAGCTTTCTTT,CATGTVNTEAFF
once,NA,TRBV21-1,TRBJ1-4,TGTGCCAGCAGCAAAGTAACAGGGATGGGAAAACTGTTTTTT,CASSKVTGMGKLFF
NA,NA,TRBV28,TRBJ1-1,TGCGCCAGCAGTTTCTTACAGCTGAACACTGAAGCTTTCTTT,CASSFLQLNTEAFF
few,TRBD1,TRBV20-1,TRBJ2-5,TGCAGTGCCATAAACAGACAGGGGTATCGAGAGACCCAGTACTTC,CSAINRQGYRETQYF
many,TRBD1,TRBV3-1,TRBJ2-3,TGTGCCAGCAGCCATCACGTAGCGAGGACAGGGGCATCCACAGATACGCAGTATTTT,CASSHHVARTGASTDTQYF
NA,NA,TRBV7-9,TRBJ2-3,TGTGCCACCGAGACGCGAGGGGCAGATACGCAGTATTTT,CATETRGADTQYF
few,NA,TRBV12-3/TRBV12-4,TRBJ2-5,TGTGCCAGCAGTTTGGACCAACAAGAGACCCAGTACTTC,CASSLDQQETQYF
many,TRBD1,TRBV7-2,TRBJ2-5,TGTGCCAGCACGGGACAGGAGAAATCTTGGGAGACCCAGTACTTC,CASTGQEKSWETQYF
NA,NA,TRBV5-1,TRBJ2-7,TGCGCCAGCAGCTTACGTACAGGGCACGAGCAGTACTTC,CASSLRTGHEQYF
many,NA,TRBV27,TRBJ2-7,TGTGCCAGCAGTTCGCTCCTACTAGCATCAAGGAACGAGCAGTACTTC,CASSSLLLASRNEQYF
many,NA,TRBV20-1,TRBJ2-3,TGCAGTGCTAGAGACTGGTATGGGACAGATACGCAGTATTTT,CSARDWYGTDTQYF
many,NA,TRBV20-1,TRBJ2-1,TGCAGTGCTCGCCCGGGACTCGAACCCTACAATGAGCAGTTCTTC,CSARPGLEPYNEQFF
few,TRBD1,TRBV27,TRBJ1-5,TGTGCCAGAAGTTCCGCGGACAGGGTGAGGCAGCCCCAGCATTTT,CARSSADRVRQPQHF
few,NA,TRBV20-1,TRBJ1-5,TGCAGTGCTACAGGGACCGGCAATCAGCCCCAGCATTTT,CSATGTGNQPQHF
many,NA,TRBV3-1,TRBJ2-6,TGTGCCAGCAGCCAAGATATGGCCAACGTCCTGACTTTC,CASSQDMANVLTF
NA,NA,TRBV20-1,TRBJ2-2,TGCAGTGCTAGGAGTCTAGCCAAGAACACCGGGGAGCTGTTTTTT,CSARSLAKNTGELFF
NA,NA,TRBV27,TRBJ2-7,TGTGCTAGTATAGGAGGGAGTCACGAGCAGTACTTC,CASIGGSHEQYF
NA,NA,TRBV29-1,TRBJ2-5,TGCAGCGCCGGGGTAGGAGGGGCAGAGCAGTACTTC,CSAGVGGAEQYF
NA,NA,TRBV12-5,TRBJ2-3,TGTGCTAGTGGTTTGAGTTGGGGCGCAGATACGCAGTATTTT,CASGLSWGADTQYF
NA,NA,TRBV5-1,TRBJ2-3,TGCGCCAGCAGCTCGAGCGAGCCCACAGATACGCAGTATTTT,CASSSSEPTDTQYF
many,NA,TRBV7-3,TRBJ1-2,TGTGCCAGCAGCTCTTACAGGTTGTCCTATGGCTACACCTTC,CASSSYRLSYGYTF
many,NA,TRBV3-1,TRBJ1-6,TGTGCCAGCAGCCAGGGGGGGAATAATTCACCCCTCCACTTT,CASSQGGNNSPLHF